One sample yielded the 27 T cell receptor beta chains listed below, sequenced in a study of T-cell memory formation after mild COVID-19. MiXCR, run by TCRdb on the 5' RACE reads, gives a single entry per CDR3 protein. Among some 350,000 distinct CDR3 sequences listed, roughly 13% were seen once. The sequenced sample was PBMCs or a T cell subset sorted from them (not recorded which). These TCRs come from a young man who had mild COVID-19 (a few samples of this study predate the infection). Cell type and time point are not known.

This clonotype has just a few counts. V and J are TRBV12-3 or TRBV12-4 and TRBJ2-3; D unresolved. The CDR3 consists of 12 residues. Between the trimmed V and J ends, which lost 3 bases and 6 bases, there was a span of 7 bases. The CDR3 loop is CASSLPADTQYF. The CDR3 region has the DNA TGTGCCAGCAGTTTGCCGGCGGATACGCAGTATTTT.

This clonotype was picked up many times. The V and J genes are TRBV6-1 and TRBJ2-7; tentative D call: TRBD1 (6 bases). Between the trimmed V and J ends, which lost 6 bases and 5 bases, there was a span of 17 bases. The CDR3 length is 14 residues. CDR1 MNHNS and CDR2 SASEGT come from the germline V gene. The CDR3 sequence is CASSRGQGIDEQYV. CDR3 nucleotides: TGTGCCAGCAGCAGGGGCCAGGGAATCGACGAGCAGTACGTC.

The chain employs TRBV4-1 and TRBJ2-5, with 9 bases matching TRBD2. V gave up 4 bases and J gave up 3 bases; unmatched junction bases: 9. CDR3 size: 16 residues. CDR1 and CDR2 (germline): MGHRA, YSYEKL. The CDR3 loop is CASSRAVGTSKETQYF. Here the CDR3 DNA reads TGCGCCAGCAGCCGAGCCGTGGGGACTAGCAAAGAGACCCAGTACTTC.

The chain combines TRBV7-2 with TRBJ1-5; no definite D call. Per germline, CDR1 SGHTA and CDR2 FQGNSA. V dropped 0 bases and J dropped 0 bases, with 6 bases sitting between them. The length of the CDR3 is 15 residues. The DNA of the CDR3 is TGTGCCAGCAGCTTAGCAGCTTATAGCAATCAGCCCCAGCATTTT. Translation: CASSLAAYSNQPQHF.

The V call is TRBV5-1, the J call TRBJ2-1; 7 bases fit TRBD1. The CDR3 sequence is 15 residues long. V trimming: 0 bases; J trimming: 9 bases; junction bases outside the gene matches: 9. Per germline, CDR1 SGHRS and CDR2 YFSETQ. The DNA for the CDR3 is TGCGCCAGCAGCTTGGGGGCGACAGGGTCGGGTGAGCAGTTCTTC. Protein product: CASSLGATGSGEQFF.

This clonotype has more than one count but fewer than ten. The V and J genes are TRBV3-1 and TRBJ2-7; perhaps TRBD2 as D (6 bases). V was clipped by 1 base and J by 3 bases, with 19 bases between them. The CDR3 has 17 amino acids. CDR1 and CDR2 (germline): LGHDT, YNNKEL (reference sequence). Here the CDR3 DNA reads TGTGCCAGCAGCCAAGTAGCGGTCCGAAGACATGACTACGAGCAGTACTTC. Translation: CASSQVAVRRHDYEQYF.

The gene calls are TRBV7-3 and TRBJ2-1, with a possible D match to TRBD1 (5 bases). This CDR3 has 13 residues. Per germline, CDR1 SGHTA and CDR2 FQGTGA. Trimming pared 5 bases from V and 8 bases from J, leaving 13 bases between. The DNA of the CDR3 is TGTGCCAGCAGCCGACCAGGGTCACATGAGCAGTTCTTC. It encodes CASSRPGSHEQFF.

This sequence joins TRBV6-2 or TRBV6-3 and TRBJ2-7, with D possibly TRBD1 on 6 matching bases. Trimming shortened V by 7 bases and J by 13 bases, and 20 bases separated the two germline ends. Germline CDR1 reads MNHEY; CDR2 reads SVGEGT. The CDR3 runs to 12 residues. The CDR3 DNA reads TGTGCCAGCAACAACCCGCCAGGGGCCCCCTACGTC. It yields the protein CASNNPPGAPYV.

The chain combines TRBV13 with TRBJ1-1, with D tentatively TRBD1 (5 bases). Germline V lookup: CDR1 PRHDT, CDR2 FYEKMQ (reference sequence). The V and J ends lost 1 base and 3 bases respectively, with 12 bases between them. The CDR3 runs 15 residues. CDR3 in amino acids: CASSLVRGGDTEAFF. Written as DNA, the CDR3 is TGTGCCAGCAGCTTAGTCCGGGGAGGGGACACTGAAGCTTTCTTT.

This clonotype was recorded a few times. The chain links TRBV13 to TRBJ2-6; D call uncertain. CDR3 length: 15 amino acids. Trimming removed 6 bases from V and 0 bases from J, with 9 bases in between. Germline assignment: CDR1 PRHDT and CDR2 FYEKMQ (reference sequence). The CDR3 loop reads CASSRALSGANVLTF. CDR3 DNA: TGTGCCAGCAGTCGTGCACTCTCTGGGGCCAACGTCCTGACTTTC.

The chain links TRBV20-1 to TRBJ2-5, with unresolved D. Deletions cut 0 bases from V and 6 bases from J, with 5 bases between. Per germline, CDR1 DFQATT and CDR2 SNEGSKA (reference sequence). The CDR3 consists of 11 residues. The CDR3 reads CSAREWQTQYF. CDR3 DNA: TGCAGTGCTAGAGAATGGCAGACCCAGTACTTC.

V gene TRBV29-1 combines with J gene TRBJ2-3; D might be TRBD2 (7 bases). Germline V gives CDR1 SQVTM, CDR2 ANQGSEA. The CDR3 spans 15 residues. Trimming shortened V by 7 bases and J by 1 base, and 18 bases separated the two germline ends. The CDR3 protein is CSGVGGARGTDTQYF. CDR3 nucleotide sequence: TGCAGCGGGGTGGGGGGGGCGAGAGGCACAGATACGCAGTATTTT.

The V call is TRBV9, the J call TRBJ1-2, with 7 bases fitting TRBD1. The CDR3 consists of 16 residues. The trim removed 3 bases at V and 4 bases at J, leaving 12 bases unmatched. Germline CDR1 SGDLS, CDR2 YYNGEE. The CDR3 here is CASSGGDREPLYGYTF. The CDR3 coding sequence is TGTGCCAGCAGCGGGGGAGACAGGGAACCCCTCTATGGCTACACCTTC.

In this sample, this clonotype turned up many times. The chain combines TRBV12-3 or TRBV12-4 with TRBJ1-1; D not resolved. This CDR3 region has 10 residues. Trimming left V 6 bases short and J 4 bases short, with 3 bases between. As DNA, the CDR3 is TGTGCCAGCAGGGGCACTGAAGCTTTCTTT. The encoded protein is CASRGTEAFF.

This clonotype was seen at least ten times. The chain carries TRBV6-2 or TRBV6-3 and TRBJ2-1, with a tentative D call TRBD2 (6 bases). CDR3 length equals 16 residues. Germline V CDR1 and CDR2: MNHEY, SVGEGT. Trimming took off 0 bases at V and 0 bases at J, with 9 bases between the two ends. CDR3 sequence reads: CASSYSGGGSYNEQFF. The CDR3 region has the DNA TGTGCCAGCAGTTACTCCGGGGGAGGCTCCTACAATGAGCAGTTCTTC.

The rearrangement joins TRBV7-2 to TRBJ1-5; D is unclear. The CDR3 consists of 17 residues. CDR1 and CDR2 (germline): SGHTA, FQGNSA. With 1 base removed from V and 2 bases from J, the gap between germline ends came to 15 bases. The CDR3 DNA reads TGTGCCAGCAGCTTAGAGTCGCCGACAAGCGGCAATCAGCCCCAGCATTTT. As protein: CASSLESPTSGNQPQHF.

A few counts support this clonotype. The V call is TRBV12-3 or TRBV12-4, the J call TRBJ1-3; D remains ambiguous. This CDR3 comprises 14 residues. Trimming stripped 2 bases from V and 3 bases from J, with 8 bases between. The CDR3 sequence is CASSLLGNGNTIYF. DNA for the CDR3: TGTGCCAGCAGTTTATTGGGCAATGGAAACACCATATATTTT.

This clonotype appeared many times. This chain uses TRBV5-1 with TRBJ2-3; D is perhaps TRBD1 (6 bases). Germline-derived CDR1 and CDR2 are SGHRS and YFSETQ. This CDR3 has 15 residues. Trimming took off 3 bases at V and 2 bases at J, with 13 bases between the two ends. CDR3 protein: CASSSRTDSTDTQYF. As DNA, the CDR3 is TGCGCCAGCAGCTCCCGGACAGACTCCACAGATACGCAGTATTTT.

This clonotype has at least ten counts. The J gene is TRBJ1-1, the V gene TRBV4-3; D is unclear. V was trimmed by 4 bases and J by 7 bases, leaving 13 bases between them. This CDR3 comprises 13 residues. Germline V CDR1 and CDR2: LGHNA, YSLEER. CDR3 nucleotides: TGCGCCAGCAGCCGAATGAACGGGCTTGAAGCTTTCTTT. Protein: CASSRMNGLEAFF.

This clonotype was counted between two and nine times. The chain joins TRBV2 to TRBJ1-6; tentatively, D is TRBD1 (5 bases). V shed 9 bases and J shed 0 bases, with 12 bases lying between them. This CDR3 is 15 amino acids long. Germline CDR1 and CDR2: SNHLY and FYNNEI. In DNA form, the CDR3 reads TGTGCCAGTGGGGACGTCAGCTCCTATAATTCACCCCTCCACTTT. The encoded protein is CASGDVSSYNSPLHF.

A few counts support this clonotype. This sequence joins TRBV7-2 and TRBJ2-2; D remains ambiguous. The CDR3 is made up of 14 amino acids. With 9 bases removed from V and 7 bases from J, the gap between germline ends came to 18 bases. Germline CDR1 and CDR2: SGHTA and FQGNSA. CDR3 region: CASTPYTGSGELFF. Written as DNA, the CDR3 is TGTGCCAGTACGCCCTATACGGGCAGCGGGGAGCTGTTTTTT.

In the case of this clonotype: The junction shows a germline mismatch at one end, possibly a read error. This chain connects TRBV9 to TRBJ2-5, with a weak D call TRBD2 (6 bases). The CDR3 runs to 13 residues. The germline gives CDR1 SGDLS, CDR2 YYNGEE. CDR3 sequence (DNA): TGTGCCAGCAGCGTAGTCCCGGGAGAGACCAAGTACTTC. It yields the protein CASSVVPGETKYF.

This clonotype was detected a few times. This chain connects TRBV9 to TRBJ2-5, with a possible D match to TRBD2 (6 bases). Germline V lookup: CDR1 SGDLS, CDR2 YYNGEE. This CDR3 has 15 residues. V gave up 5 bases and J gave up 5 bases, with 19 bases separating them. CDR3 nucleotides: TGTGCCAGCAGTGGGGATCCCCTTGGGAGGGAGACCCAGTACTTC. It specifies CASSGDPLGRETQYF.

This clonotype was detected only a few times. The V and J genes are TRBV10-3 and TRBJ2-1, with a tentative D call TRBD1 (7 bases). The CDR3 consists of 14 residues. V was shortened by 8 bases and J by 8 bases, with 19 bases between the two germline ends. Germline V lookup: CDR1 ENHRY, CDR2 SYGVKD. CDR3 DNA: TGTGCCATCCTAAGACAGGGAGGTGTCGATGAGCAGTTCTTC. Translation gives CAILRQGGVDEQFF.

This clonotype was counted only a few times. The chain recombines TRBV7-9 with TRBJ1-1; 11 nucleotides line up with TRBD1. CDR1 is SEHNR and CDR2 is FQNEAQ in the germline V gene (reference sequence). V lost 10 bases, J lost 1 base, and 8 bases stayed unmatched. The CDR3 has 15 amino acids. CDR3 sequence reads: CATEGQGAGNTEAFF. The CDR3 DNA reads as TGTGCCACCGAAGGACAGGGGGCCGGGAACACTGAAGCTTTCTTT.

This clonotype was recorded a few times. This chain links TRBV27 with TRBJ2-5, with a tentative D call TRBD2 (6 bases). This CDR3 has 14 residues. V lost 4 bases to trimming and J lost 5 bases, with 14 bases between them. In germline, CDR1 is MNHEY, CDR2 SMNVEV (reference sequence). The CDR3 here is CASSSLEGGETQYF. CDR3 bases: TGTGCCAGCAGTTCCCTGGAGGGCGGGGAGACCCAGTACTTC.

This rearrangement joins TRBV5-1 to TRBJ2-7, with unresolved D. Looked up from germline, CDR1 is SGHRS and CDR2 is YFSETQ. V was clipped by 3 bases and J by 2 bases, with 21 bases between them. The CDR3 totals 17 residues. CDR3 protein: CASSSASWERQAYEQYF. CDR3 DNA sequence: TGCGCCAGCAGCTCCGCTTCCTGGGAAAGGCAAGCCTACGAGCAGTACTTC.